This is a list of T cell receptor beta chains from one sample in a study of blood T cell repertoires in COVID-19. The table came from immunoSEQ multiplex PCR; TCRdb's copy has only in-frame clones and leaves some out. The sample has 170,000 or so clones, approximately 87% seen once; the top ten hold about 12%. The sample comprised peripheral blood. The source is a woman aged 70-85 years with COVID-19, enrolled during active disease. Each CDR3 is given with its conserved first and last residue. A D gene is named only where the DNA matches it firmly. Part of the rows lack a size; the others show once, few, many or a class for expanded clones.

D gene: TRBD1
clone size: .
V gene: TRBV6-2/TRBV6-3
J gene: TRBJ2-3
CDR3 length: 13
CDR3 protein: CASSRDRGDTQYF
CDR3 DNA: TGTGCCAGCAGTAGGGACAGGGGAGATACGCAGTATTTT

D gene: .
clone size: .
V gene: TRBV28
J gene: TRBJ1-2
CDR3 length: 12
CDR3 protein: CAIQTGIYGYTF
CDR3 DNA: TGTGCCATCCAAACAGGGATCTATGGCTACACCTTC

D gene: .
clone size: .
V gene: TRBV19
J gene: TRBJ2-3
CDR3 length: 14
CDR3 protein: CASSSRPRGDTQYF
CDR3 DNA: TGTGCCAGTAGTTCCAGACCCCGCGGAGATACGCAGTATTTT

D gene: .
clone size: .
V gene: TRBV11-1
J gene: TRBJ1-1
CDR3 length: 16
CDR3 protein: CASSSLLGEVNTEAFF
CDR3 DNA: TGTGCCAGCAGCTCCCTCCTCGGGGAAGTGAACACTGAAGCTTTCTTT

D gene: .
clone size: .
V gene: TRBV5-1
J gene: TRBJ2-7
CDR3 length: 13
CDR3 protein: CASSLDTVLPPYF
CDR3 DNA: TGCGCCAGCAGCTTGGATACAGTTCTTCCACCGTACTTC

D gene: TRBD1
clone size: .
V gene: TRBV5-1
J gene: TRBJ1-1
CDR3 length: 13
CDR3 protein: CASSWDSDTEAFF
CDR3 DNA: TGCGCCAGCAGCTGGGACAGCGACACTGAAGCTTTCTTT

D gene: .
clone size: .
V gene: TRBV19
J gene: TRBJ1-4
CDR3 length: 15
CDR3 protein: CASSQSRATNEKLFF
CDR3 DNA: TGTGCCAGTAGTCAATCGAGGGCAACTAATGAAAAACTGTTTTTT

D gene: TRBD2
clone size: .
V gene: TRBV27
J gene: TRBJ2-7
CDR3 length: 15
CDR3 protein: CASSPGGTSGSEQYF
CDR3 DNA: TGTGCCAGCAGTCCGGGGGGGACTAGCGGGAGCGAGCAGTACTTC

D gene: .
clone size: once
V gene: TRBV7-9
J gene: TRBJ1-1
CDR3 length: 13
CDR3 protein: CASSLQANTEAFF
CDR3 DNA: TGTGCCAGCAGCTTACAAGCCAACACTGAAGCTTTCTTT

D gene: TRBD1
clone size: .
V gene: TRBV28
J gene: TRBJ2-1
CDR3 length: 17
CDR3 protein: CASSNPYRDRGGNEQFF
CDR3 DNA: TGTGCCAGCAGTAACCCATACCGGGACAGGGGGGGCAATGAGCAGTTCTTC

D gene: .
clone size: .
V gene: TRBV30
J gene: TRBJ2-3
CDR3 length: 18
CDR3 protein: CAWRGDPGDSLYTDTQYF
CDR3 DNA: TGTGCCTGGAGGGGGGATCCGGGGGACAGCCTTTACACAGATACGCAGTATTTT

D gene: .
clone size: .
V gene: TRBV18
J gene: TRBJ1-2
CDR3 length: 12
CDR3 protein: CASSRGDYGYTF
CDR3 DNA: TGTGCCAGCTCACGCGGAGACTATGGCTACACCTTC

D gene: .
clone size: .
V gene: TRBV10-3
J gene: TRBJ2-7
CDR3 length: 14
CDR3 protein: CAISELSSDGEQYF
CDR3 DNA: TGTGCCATCAGTGAGCTTTCTAGTGACGGCGAGCAGTACTTC

D gene: .
clone size: .
V gene: TRBV4-3
J gene: TRBJ2-1
CDR3 length: 11
CDR3 protein: CASSPYNEQFF
CDR3 DNA: TGCGCCAGCAGCCCGTACAATGAGCAGTTCTTC

D gene: TRBD1
clone size: once
V gene: TRBV19
J gene: TRBJ2-1
CDR3 length: 16
CDR3 protein: CASSAMDRVGHNEQFF
CDR3 DNA: TGTGCCAGTAGTGCCATGGACAGGGTCGGACACAATGAGCAGTTCTTC

D gene: .
clone size: .
V gene: TRBV3-1/TRBV3-2
J gene: TRBJ2-2
CDR3 length: 17
CDR3 protein: CASKGLNVDSNTGELFF
CDR3 DNA: TGTGCCAGCAAGGGGTTGAATGTGGACAGCAACACCGGGGAGCTGTTTTTT

D gene: TRBD1
clone size: .
V gene: TRBV28
J gene: TRBJ1-4
CDR3 length: 15
CDR3 protein: CASSLPRTGLDELFF
CDR3 DNA: TGTGCCAGCAGTTTACCCCGGACAGGGCTCGACGAACTGTTTTTT

D gene: .
clone size: few
V gene: TRBV11-3
J gene: TRBJ1-1
CDR3 length: 14
CDR3 protein: CASSLGGGDTEAFF
CDR3 DNA: TGTGCCAGCAGCTTAGGAGGGGGAGACACTGAAGCTTTCTTT

D gene: TRBD1
clone size: .
V gene: TRBV5-1
J gene: TRBJ2-7
CDR3 length: 16
CDR3 protein: CASSAGPGQGLSEQYF
CDR3 DNA: TGCGCCAGCAGCGCGGGCCCGGGACAGGGACTCTCGGAGCAGTACTTC

D gene: .
clone size: .
V gene: TRBV5-4
J gene: TRBJ2-7
CDR3 length: 13
CDR3 protein: CASSIGRGYEQYF
CDR3 DNA: TGTGCCAGCAGCATAGGACGGGGCTACGAGCAGTACTTC

D gene: .
clone size: .
V gene: TRBV13
J gene: TRBJ2-2
CDR3 length: 15
CDR3 protein: CASSLGQVGTGELFF
CDR3 DNA: TGTGCCAGCAGCTTAGGACAGGTGGGGACCGGGGAGCTGTTTTTT

D gene: .
clone size: .
V gene: TRBV19
J gene: TRBJ2-3
CDR3 length: 15
CDR3 protein: CASSISQGKSDTQYF
CDR3 DNA: TGTGCCAGTAGTATATCCCAGGGTAAATCAGATACGCAGTATTTT

D gene: .
clone size: .
V gene: TRBV6-2/TRBV6-3
J gene: TRBJ2-1
CDR3 length: 16
CDR3 protein: CASSYLGSNRGNEQFF
CDR3 DNA: TGTGCCAGCAGTTACTTGGGGTCGAACCGGGGGAATGAGCAGTTCTTC

D gene: TRBD2
clone size: once
V gene: TRBV29-1
J gene: TRBJ2-7
CDR3 length: 15
CDR3 protein: CSVEMVAGDHYEQYF
CDR3 DNA: TGCAGCGTTGAAATGGTAGCGGGAGATCATTACGAGCAGTACTTC

D gene: .
clone size: .
V gene: TRBV2
J gene: TRBJ1-2
CDR3 length: 12
CDR3 protein: CASSGQGYGYTF
CDR3 DNA: TGTGCCAGCAGTGGTCAGGGCTATGGCTACACCTTC

D gene: TRBD1
clone size: .
V gene: TRBV18
J gene: TRBJ2-7
CDR3 length: 13
CDR3 protein: CASSGTGRLEQYF
CDR3 DNA: TGTGCCAGCTCCGGGACAGGGAGGTTAGAGCAGTACTTC

D gene: TRBD1
clone size: .
V gene: TRBV28
J gene: TRBJ2-7
CDR3 length: 15
CDR3 protein: CASSQLGTGTYEQYF
CDR3 DNA: TGTGCCAGCAGTCAGCTAGGGACAGGGACCTACGAGCAGTACTTC

D gene: TRBD2
clone size: .
V gene: TRBV7-7
J gene: TRBJ2-5
CDR3 length: 17
CDR3 protein: CASSRSPGLAGVETQYF
CDR3 DNA: TGTGCTAGCAGTCGTTCACCGGGACTAGCGGGAGTTGAGACCCAGTACTTC

D gene: .
clone size: few
V gene: TRBV6-5
J gene: TRBJ2-1
CDR3 length: 15
CDR3 protein: CASSISGSSYNEQFF
CDR3 DNA: TGTGCCAGCAGTATCTCGGGGAGCTCCTACAATGAGCAGTTCTTC

D gene: TRBD2
clone size: .
V gene: TRBV5-4
J gene: TRBJ2-1
CDR3 length: 15
CDR3 protein: CASSLSLAGYNEQFF
CDR3 DNA: TGTGCCAGCAGCTTGAGTCTAGCGGGGTACAATGAGCAGTTCTTC

D gene: TRBD1
clone size: .
V gene: TRBV7-9
J gene: TRBJ1-5
CDR3 length: 14
CDR3 protein: CASSLTGVGQPQHF
CDR3 DNA: TGTGCCAGCAGCCTGACAGGGGTTGGGCAGCCCCAGCATTTT

D gene: TRBD1
clone size: .
V gene: TRBV7-8
J gene: TRBJ2-2
CDR3 length: 14
CDR3 protein: CASSRTGSSGELFF
CDR3 DNA: TGTGCCAGCAGCAGGACAGGGAGTTCCGGGGAGCTGTTTTTT

D gene: TRBD2
clone size: .
V gene: TRBV7-8
J gene: TRBJ2-7
CDR3 length: 21
CDR3 protein: CASSPSAGTIAGGVGSYEQYF
CDR3 DNA: TGTGCCAGCAGCCCCTCCGCCGGGACAATAGCGGGAGGGGTTGGTTCCTACGAGCAGTACTTC

D gene: TRBD1
clone size: .
V gene: TRBV3-1/TRBV3-2
J gene: TRBJ1-1
CDR3 length: 15
CDR3 protein: CASSPFGQGNTEAFF
CDR3 DNA: TGTGCCAGCAGCCCCTTCGGACAGGGGAACACTGAAGCTTTCTTT

D gene: .
clone size: .
V gene: TRBV28
J gene: TRBJ2-7
CDR3 length: 13
CDR3 protein: CASSFVQGEFPHF
CDR3 DNA: TGTGCCAGCAGTTTTGTCCAGGGTGAGTTTCCGCACTTC

D gene: TRBD2
clone size: .
V gene: TRBV28
J gene: TRBJ2-7
CDR3 length: 17
CDR3 protein: CASSLRVASGRAYEQYF
CDR3 DNA: TGTGCCAGCAGTTTAAGGGTGGCTAGCGGGAGGGCCTACGAGCAGTACTTC

D gene: TRBD1
clone size: .
V gene: TRBV10-3
J gene: TRBJ1-1
CDR3 length: 15
CDR3 protein: CAISEGDRENTEAFF
CDR3 DNA: TGTGCCATCAGTGAAGGGGACAGGGAGAACACTGAAGCTTTCTTT

D gene: .
clone size: .
V gene: TRBV30
J gene: TRBJ1-3
CDR3 length: 14
CDR3 protein: CAWSVGGAGNTIYF
CDR3 DNA: TGTGCCTGGAGTGTAGGGGGTGCTGGAAACACCATATATTTT

D gene: .
clone size: .
V gene: TRBV30
J gene: TRBJ2-7
CDR3 length: 11
CDR3 protein: CACSEGHEQYF
CDR3 DNA: TGTGCCTGTTCGGAGGGCCACGAGCAGTACTTC

D gene: TRBD2
clone size: .
V gene: TRBV5-6
J gene: TRBJ2-5
CDR3 length: 16
CDR3 protein: CASSLRGREWGETQYF
CDR3 DNA: TGTGCCAGCAGCTTACGCGGGAGGGAGTGGGGGGAGACCCAGTACTTC

D gene: TRBD1
clone size: .
V gene: TRBV6-2/TRBV6-3
J gene: TRBJ1-6
CDR3 length: 16
CDR3 protein: CASSRYGTGNNSPLHF
CDR3 DNA: TGTGCCAGCAGTCGCTACGGGACAGGGAATAATTCACCCCTCCACTTT

D gene: TRBD2
clone size: .
V gene: TRBV6-5
J gene: TRBJ2-2
CDR3 length: 15
CDR3 protein: CASSWTSGNTGELFF
CDR3 DNA: TGTGCCAGCAGTTGGACTAGCGGGAACACCGGGGAGCTGTTTTTT

D gene: .
clone size: once
V gene: TRBV12-3/TRBV12-4
J gene: TRBJ2-7
CDR3 length: 11
CDR3 protein: CASSLGGEQYF
CDR3 DNA: TGTGCCAGCAGTTTGGGGGGCGAGCAGTACTTC

D gene: TRBD1
clone size: .
V gene: TRBV12-5
J gene: TRBJ2-5
CDR3 length: 16
CDR3 protein: CASGLGEQGAGETQYF
CDR3 DNA: TGTGCTAGTGGTTTGGGAGAACAGGGGGCGGGAGAGACCCAGTACTTC

D gene: TRBD2
clone size: .
V gene: TRBV30
J gene: TRBJ2-1
CDR3 length: 15
CDR3 protein: CAWSVLGGLYNEQFF
CDR3 DNA: TGTGCCTGGAGTGTACTCGGGGGGTTGTACAATGAGCAGTTCTTC

D gene: TRBD1
clone size: .
V gene: TRBV5-1
J gene: TRBJ1-2
CDR3 length: 13
CDR3 protein: CASSSGQLDGYTF
CDR3 DNA: TGCGCCAGCAGCTCGGGACAGCTAGATGGCTACACCTTC

D gene: TRBD2
clone size: .
V gene: TRBV5-1
J gene: TRBJ2-2
CDR3 length: 19
CDR3 protein: CASSLQPPTSAQNTGELFF
CDR3 DNA: TGCGCCAGCAGCTTGCAACCCCCCACTAGCGCCCAGAACACCGGGGAGCTGTTTTTT

D gene: TRBD1
clone size: .
V gene: TRBV10-3
J gene: TRBJ1-2
CDR3 length: 15
CDR3 protein: CAISDWDRGLYGYTF
CDR3 DNA: TGTGCCATCAGTGATTGGGACAGGGGGCTCTATGGCTACACCTTC